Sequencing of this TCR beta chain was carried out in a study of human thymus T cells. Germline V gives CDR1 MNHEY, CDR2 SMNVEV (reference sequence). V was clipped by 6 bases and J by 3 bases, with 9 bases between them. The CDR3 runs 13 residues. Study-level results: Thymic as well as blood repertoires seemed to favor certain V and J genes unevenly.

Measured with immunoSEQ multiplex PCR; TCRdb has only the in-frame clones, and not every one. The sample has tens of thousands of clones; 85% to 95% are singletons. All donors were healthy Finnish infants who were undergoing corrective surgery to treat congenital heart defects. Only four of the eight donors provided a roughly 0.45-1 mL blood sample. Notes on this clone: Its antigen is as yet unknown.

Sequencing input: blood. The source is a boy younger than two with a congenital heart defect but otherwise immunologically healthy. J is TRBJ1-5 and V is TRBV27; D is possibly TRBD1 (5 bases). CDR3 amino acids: CASRGTPNQPQHF. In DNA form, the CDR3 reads TGTGCCAGCAGGGGGACGCCCAATCAGCCCCAGCATTTT.